A single sample is the source of the 15 T cell receptor beta chains below, sequenced in a study of beta chain features in type 1 diabetes. cDNA synthesis used the whole RNA isolate, giving expressed TCRB sequences. Profiling relied on immunoSEQ multiplex PCR, and the TCRdb table lists in-frame clones only, not all of them. Found here are tens of thousands of clones, roughly 34% of them singletons; the top ten hold 0.4% to 0.45%. The sequencing input was stem cell memory CD4+ T cells from blood. The receptors originated from a young woman in good health.

V and J are TRBV27 and TRBJ1-2; D uncertain. The germline gives CDR1 MNHEY, CDR2 SMNVEV (reference sequence). V gave up 6 bases and J gave up 6 bases, with 14 bases separating them. The CDR3 covers 13 residues. The CDR3 DNA follows: TGTGCCAGCAGAACTTACCGTCTCAATGGCTACACCTTC. Translated, it gives CASRTYRLNGYTF.

The genes are TRBV30 and TRBJ2-4; no definite D call. Germline values: CDR1 GTSNPN, CDR2 SVGIG (reference sequence). Trimming left V 3 bases short and J 7 bases short, with 13 bases between. The CDR3 sequence is 13 residues long. The DNA of the CDR3 is TGTGCCTGGAGCTCAGCCACCGGGAACATTCAGTACTTC. Translated: CAWSSATGNIQYF. The full variable domain, rest sourced from reference TRBV30 and TRBJ2-4, is SQTIHQWPATLVQPVGSPLSLECTVEGTSNPNLYWYRQAAGRGLQLLFYSVGIGQISSEVPQNLSASRPQDRQFILSSKKLLLSDSGFYLCAWSSATGNIQYFGAGTRLSVL.

In its sample, this clone was seen a few times. The chain carries TRBV5-1 and TRBJ2-1, with 7 bases that match TRBD2. The trim removed 2 bases at V and 3 bases at J, leaving 8 bases unmatched. The CDR3 contains 16 residues. Per germline, CDR1 SGHRS and CDR2 YFSETQ. The CDR3 DNA reads as TGCGCCAGCAGCTTTGGAGCTAGCGGTCTCTACAATGAGCAGTTCTTC. This sequence encodes CASSFGASGLYNEQFF.

This clone was detected a few times. A junction end diverges from the germline sequence, so it may reflect a read error. The J gene is TRBJ2-5, the V gene TRBV7-7, with 7 nucleotides matching TRBD1. This CDR3 has 15 residues. Germline V CDR1 and CDR2: SSHAT, FNYEAQ (reference sequence). The CDR3: CASSSRSTGEETQYF. CDR3 bases: TGTGCTAGCAGCTCCCGATCAACAGGGGAAGAGACCCAGTACTTC.

The rearrangement uses TRBV7-6 and TRBJ2-6; 10 bases align to TRBD1. Germline assignment: CDR1 SGHVS and CDR2 FNYEAQ. This CDR3 contains 21 residues. The junction had 18 bases not matched to a gene; V was cut back by 5 bases and J by 2 bases. CDR3 residues: CASSTSDRDRGQRTGANVLTF. The CDR3 DNA reads as TGTGCCAGCAGCACCTCTGACCGGGACAGGGGACAAAGGACTGGGGCCAACGTCCTGACTTTC.

This sequence joins TRBV18 and TRBJ1-5; no reliable D call. Germline V gene sequence: CDR1 KGHSH, CDR2 LQKENI. V lost 3 bases and J 5 bases, leaving 8 bases between the germline ends. The length of the CDR3 is 13 residues. Written as DNA, the CDR3 is TGTGCCAGCTCACCCGACGGAGATCAGCCCCAGCATTTT. Translating gives CASSPDGDQPQHF.

The chain joins TRBV11-2 to TRBJ1-1; tentative D call: TRBD1 (5 bases). Germline V lookup: CDR1 SGHAT, CDR2 FQNNGV. The CDR3 sequence is 15 residues long. Trimming took 7 bases from V and 4 from J, leaving 19 bases between them. The CDR3 reads CASTSRQGLSTEAFF. In nucleotides, the CDR3 is TGTGCCAGCACCTCACGCCAGGGATTGAGCACTGAAGCTTTCTTT.

The chain links TRBV14 to TRBJ1-2, with TRBD1 identical over 8 bases. With V trimmed by 1 base and J by 2 bases, 0 bases remained unmatched. Germline CDR1 SGHDN, CDR2 FVKESK. CDR3 size: 14 residues. CDR3 sequence: CASSQGQGNYGYTF. The CDR3 nucleotides read TGTGCCAGCAGCCAAGGACAGGGGAACTATGGCTACACCTTC.

This clone has just a few counts. The chain recombines TRBV6-5 with TRBJ1-2, with D possibly matching TRBD1 (6 bases). Trimming took off 6 bases at V and 2 bases at J, with 13 bases between the two ends. This CDR3 has 14 residues. Germline CDR1 MNHEY, CDR2 SVGAGI. CDR3 amino acids: CASRPGGPNYGYTF. DNA of the CDR3: TGTGCCAGCAGGCCCGGGGGGCCCAACTATGGCTACACCTTC.

The rearrangement joins TRBV5-1 to TRBJ1-4; TRBD1 aligns across 11 bases. The germline gives CDR1 SGHRS, CDR2 YFSETQ. The CDR3 consists of 15 residues. V shed 3 bases, J shed 4 bases, and the junction held 2 bases outside the gene matches. Here the CDR3 DNA reads TGCGCCAGCAGCTGGACAGGGGGCAGTAATGAAAAACTGTTTTTT. As protein: CASSWTGGSNEKLFF.

This clone showed up just a few times. This chain connects TRBV5-1 to TRBJ2-5; 9 bases fit TRBD1. Germline V CDR1 and CDR2: SGHRS, YFSETQ. The CDR3 loop spans 14 amino acids. V lost 4 bases to trimming and J lost 3 bases; unmatched junction nucleotides: 4. In DNA, the CDR3 is TGCGCCAGCAGCCCCGGGACAGGGAAAGAGACCCAGTACTTC. It is translated as CASSPGTGKETQYF.

The chain uses TRBV2 and TRBJ2-2; D may be TRBD1 (6 bases). Germline V lookup: CDR1 SNHLY, CDR2 FYNNEI. Deletions cut 7 bases from V and 7 bases from J, with 13 bases between. The CDR3 spans 13 residues. The CDR3 DNA is TGTGCCAGCATGCAGGGGCCGGTCGGGGAGCTGTTTTTT. Its protein is CASMQGPVGELFF.

J is TRBJ2-7 and V is TRBV7-9; 9 nucleotides align to TRBD2. Germline V CDR1 and CDR2: SEHNR, FQNEAQ (reference sequence). CDR3 length equals 17 residues. Trimming cost V 5 bases and J 0 bases; bases outside gene matches: 11. In nucleotides, the CDR3 is TGTGCCAGCAGCCGGCGGGGGGGTAGAGGGGGCTCCTACGAGCAGTACTTC. Its protein is CASSRRGGRGGSYEQYF.

The chain combines TRBV7-8 with TRBJ2-3; tentatively, D is TRBD1 (5 bases). Germline values: CDR1 SGHVS, CDR2 FQNEAQ. The CDR3 covers 12 residues. Trimming removed 3 bases at V and 5 bases at J, with 6 bases between. The CDR3 loop reads CASSFTGDTQYF. The CDR3 nucleotides are TGTGCCAGCAGCTTCACAGGAGATACGCAGTATTTT.

This chain links TRBV5-6 with TRBJ2-7, with D perhaps TRBD2 (6 bases). Trimming stripped 3 bases from V and 7 bases from J, with 17 bases between. This CDR3 region has 14 residues. The germline V gene encodes CDR1 SGHDT and CDR2 YYEEEE. The CDR3 here is CASSSGDGAGEQYF. For the CDR3, the DNA is TGTGCCAGCAGCTCCGGGGACGGCGCGGGGGAGCAGTACTTC.